The clone carrying this T cell receptor beta chain has just one count. Its target is not known. TCRdb reprocessed the 5' RACE reads via MiXCR and lists one record per CDR3 protein. The data show 1.5 million or so distinct CDR3 sequences, roughly 35% seen once. The data originate from a study of identical twins. Study-wide findings and caveats: For cord blood, abundant beta clonotypes had fewer insertions, unlike memory repertoires, which showed none.

In every case, the donor was a healthy Caucasian. CDR1 is SEHNR, CDR2 FQNEAQ, per germline (reference sequence). The CDR3 contains 15 residues. The ends were cut back, 8 bases at V and 3 bases at J, with 19 bases in the middle. The V gene is TRBV7-9, the J gene TRBJ2-5; D possibly uses TRBD1 or TRBD2 (5 bases each). The receptor comes from a newborn girl in good health. Sequenced input: cord blood. This chain's CDR3 is CASPQRGTIEETQYF. Here the CDR3 DNA reads TGTGCCAGCCCTCAGAGAGGGACCATCGAAGAGACCCAGTACTTC.